The 32 T cell receptor beta chains reported below all come from one sample, sequenced in a study of post-analysis software for immune sequencing data. The TCR beta cDNA libraries carried unique molecular identifiers. One entry per CDR3 protein, called by TCRdb with MiXCR from the PCR reads. The data hold hundreds of thousands of distinct CDR3 sequences, with over 45% observed a single time. These receptors have no identified antigens. Study results and limitations: Included in a set of a few TRBV segments more frequent in patients than controls were TRBV5-6, TRBV5-1 and TRBV20-1.

The sequencing input was blood. Receptors originate from a girl under 10 years old with multiple sclerosis.

The chain employs TRBV27 and TRBJ1-2; no firm D call. Trimming cost V 3 bases and J 0 bases, with 8 bases left between them. Germline values: CDR1 MNHEY, CDR2 SMNVEV (reference sequence). The CDR3 loop spans 14 amino acids. Written as DNA, the CDR3 is TGTGCCAGCAGTTTTAGGGAGACTAACTATGGCTACACCTTC. It specifies CASSFRETNYGYTF.

This clonotype was detected a few times. The chain is built from TRBV7-2 and TRBJ2-3; 7 nucleotides agree with TRBD2. Per the germline V gene, CDR1 is SGHTA and CDR2 is FQGNSA. The CDR3 is made up of 17 amino acids. Trimming removed 6 bases from V and 7 bases from J; junction bases left unmatched: 19. CDR3 nucleotide sequence: TGTGCCAGCAGTTGGGCCACCGGGGGGACCCCGTCGTATACGCAGTATTTT. The encoded protein is CASSWATGGTPSYTQYF.

The chain carries TRBV20-1 and TRBJ1-3, with a weak D call TRBD1 (5 bases). Germline values: CDR1 DFQATT, CDR2 SNEGSKA (reference sequence). The CDR3 consists of 15 residues. V lost 6 bases to trimming and J lost 0 bases, with 15 bases between them. The CDR3 DNA reads TGCAGTGCCCGTCTCGACAGTGACTCTGGAAACACCATATATTTT. It specifies CSARLDSDSGNTIYF.

This chain connects TRBV19 to TRBJ1-1; TRBD1 might be the D (6 bases). Germline lookup yields CDR1 LNHDA and CDR2 SQIVND (reference sequence). Trimming removed 3 bases at V and 0 bases at J, with 17 bases between. This CDR3 has 17 amino acids. CDR3 sequence: CASSMGAPILMNTEAFF. The DNA of the CDR3 is TGTGCCAGTAGTATGGGGGCCCCCATCCTGATGAACACTGAAGCTTTCTTT. The variable domain in full, completed from reference TRBV19 and TRBJ1-1, reads DGGITQSPKYLFRKEGQNVTLSCEQNLNHDAMYWYRQDPGQGLRLIYYSQIVNDFQKGDIAEGYSVSREKKESFPLTVTSAQKNPTAFYLCASSMGAPILMNTEAFFGQGTRLTVV.

There are a few counts of this clonotype. The rearrangement links TRBV4-2 to TRBJ2-5, with 11 bases identical to TRBD2. The V gene end was trimmed by 3 bases and the J gene end by 0 bases; junction bases not matched to a gene: 3. The germline V gene encodes CDR1 LGHNA and CDR2 YNFKEQ. This CDR3 spans 16 amino acids. CDR3 in amino acids: CASSQQTSGNQETQYF. CDR3 DNA: TGTGCCAGCAGCCAGCAGACTAGCGGGAACCAAGAGACCCAGTACTTC.

This rearrangement joins TRBV7-6 to TRBJ2-3, with 9 bases identical to TRBD2. The CDR3 contains 17 residues. Trimming took 0 bases from V and 2 from J; bases not matched to a gene: 6. From germline, CDR1 is SGHVS and CDR2 FNYEAQ. CDR3 nucleotide sequence: TGTGCCAGCAGCTTAGCTGCCAGCGGGGGGCCCACAGATACGCAGTATTTT. Protein: CASSLAASGGPTDTQYF.

The DNA of the CDR3 is TGTGCCAGCAACAGCGGGAGGGCCTCCGACACCGGGGAGCTGTTTTTT. As protein: CASNSGRASDTGELFF. This sequence joins TRBV2 and TRBJ2-2; 10 nucleotides agree with TRBD2. The germline CDR1 and CDR2 sequences are SNHLY and FYNNEI. Trimming cost V 7 bases and J 3 bases; bases outside gene matches: 8. The CDR3 sequence is 16 residues long. The variable domain in full, with the rest retrieved from reference TRBV2 and TRBJ2-2, is EPEVTQTPSHQVTQMGQEVILRCVPISNHLYFYWYRQILGQKVEFLVSFYNNEISEKSEIFDDQFSVERPDGSNFTLKIRSTKLEDSAMYFCASNSGRASDTGELFFGEGSRLTVL.

This chain connects TRBV6-5 to TRBJ2-7, with 9 nucleotides matching TRBD2. The DNA end favors TRBJ2-5, so the J call may be wrong. This CDR3 contains 15 residues. Germline CDR1 is MNHEY and CDR2 is SVGAGI. Here the CDR3 DNA reads TGTGCCAGCAGTTACCCCGTGAGCGGGGGGGAGACCCAGTACTTC. This encodes CASSYPVSGGETQYF.

The V gene is TRBV20-1, the J gene TRBJ1-6, with TRBD1 matching 7 bases. The V segment lost 0 bases and the J segment 10 bases; nucleotides outside the gene matches: 9. Germline loops: CDR1 DFQATT, CDR2 SNEGSKA (reference sequence). There are 15 residues in the CDR3. The CDR3 loop is CSARDSGTAVSPLHF. CDR3 nucleotides: TGCAGTGCTAGAGACTCCGGGACAGCGGTGTCACCCCTCCACTTT.

The rearrangement joins TRBV27 to TRBJ1-6; 7 bases match TRBD1. Germline V gene sequence: CDR1 MNHEY, CDR2 SMNVEV (reference sequence). The J segment lost 6 bases and the V segment lost 4 bases, leaving 3 bases of the junction unmatched. This CDR3 region has 14 residues. CDR3 amino acids: CASSWDSRNSPLHF. The CDR3 DNA reads TGTGCCAGCAGTTGGGACAGTCGTAATTCACCCCTCCACTTT.

This clonotype has a handful of counts. The DNA of the CDR3 is TGTGCCAGCAGCCGTTCGGGACAGGGCACAGATACGCAGTATTTT. This encodes CASSRSGQGTDTQYF. The V gene is TRBV7-2, the J gene TRBJ2-3; 8 positions match TRBD1. The CDR3 contains 15 residues. Germline values: CDR1 SGHTA, CDR2 FQGNSA. J lost 1 base, V lost 5 bases, and 5 bases had no gene match.

The DNA for the CDR3 is TGTGCCAGCAGCGCCCCCGCAGGGATTGGGGAGACCCAGTACTTC. Residues: CASSAPAGIGETQYF. This rearrangement joins TRBV9 to TRBJ2-7; D is perhaps TRBD1 (5 bases). The J call may not be correct, given that the DNA end is closer to TRBJ2-5. The CDR3 is made up of 15 amino acids. Germline loops: CDR1 SGDLS, CDR2 YYNGEE.

This clonotype was observed a few times. This sequence joins TRBV20-1 and TRBJ2-4, with TRBD1 identical over 7 bases. The CDR3 runs 15 residues. With V trimmed by 6 bases and J by 3 bases, 11 bases remained unmatched. Germline lookup yields CDR1 DFQATT and CDR2 SNEGSKA (reference sequence). The CDR3 nucleotides are TGCAGTGCCCCCCGGCAGGGGGACGTCAAAAACATTCAGTACTTC. Translating it yields CSAPRQGDVKNIQYF.

V is TRBV7-2 and J is TRBJ2-3; 9 positions agree with TRBD2. V shed 1 base, J shed 8 bases, and the junction held 22 bases outside the gene matches. Per the germline V gene, CDR1 is SGHTA and CDR2 is FQGNSA. This CDR3 is built from 20 residues. CDR3: CASSLVGGASGTIRWGTQYF. The CDR3 nucleotides are TGTGCCAGCAGCTTAGTGGGGGGGGCTAGCGGGACGATTCGGTGGGGTACGCAGTATTTT.

The chain employs TRBV5-1 and TRBJ2-1; D is tentatively TRBD1 or TRBD2 (6 bases each). V lost 0 bases and J lost 12, with 10 bases in between. The germline gives CDR1 SGHRS, CDR2 YFSETQ. This CDR3 spans 12 amino acids. The CDR3 nucleotides are TGCGCCAGCAGCTTGGACAGGGAGGTGCAGTTCTTC. Its translation is CASSLDREVQFF.

V gene TRBV7-9 combines with J gene TRBJ2-7, with TRBD1 as a possible D gene (6 bases). The CDR3 covers 15 residues. Trimming took off 8 bases at V and 3 bases at J, with 20 bases between the two ends. CDR1 is SEHNR and CDR2 is FQNEAQ in the germline V gene (reference sequence). CDR3 sequence (DNA): TGTGCCAGCCAACTCCACCAAGGGGGTGTCTACGAGCAGTACTTC. The encoded protein is CASQLHQGGVYEQYF.

The chain has TRBV7-2 and TRBJ2-5; D could derive from TRBD1 or TRBD2 (5 bases each). CDR1 is SGHTA and CDR2 is FQGNSA in the germline V gene. The germline V and J ends were trimmed by 1 base and 5 bases, with 11 bases remaining between them. CDR3 length: 14 amino acids. CDR3 bases: TGTGCCAGCAGCTTAGGGGGGATTCGCGAGACCCAGTACTTC. It encodes CASSLGGIRETQYF.

The chain couples TRBV20-1 to TRBJ2-5, with a tentative D call TRBD2 (5 bases). CDR1 DFQATT and CDR2 SNEGSKA come from the germline V gene (reference sequence). The ends were cut back, 4 bases at V and 4 bases at J, with 13 bases in the middle. CDR3 length equals 13 residues. In nucleotides, the CDR3 is TGCAGTGCTACCCTGGAGGAGCGAGAGACCCAGTACTTC. Translated, it gives CSATLEERETQYF.

This clonotype was detected a few times. This sequence joins TRBV5-1 and TRBJ1-2; D is ambiguous. The CDR3 is 13 amino acids. Germline CDR1 is SGHRS and CDR2 is YFSETQ. Trimming shortened V by 3 bases and J by 1 base, and 7 bases separated the two germline ends. This CDR3 is CASSSDNNYGYTF. The CDR3 region has the DNA TGCGCCAGCAGCTCAGATAATAACTATGGCTACACCTTC.

The CDR3 here is CASDPRRGGNTDTQYF. DNA of the CDR3: TGTGCCAGCGATCCGAGGCGGGGGGGGAACACAGATACGCAGTATTTT. The chain combines TRBV6-5 with TRBJ2-3; 9 bases line up with TRBD2. The CDR3 has 16 residues. V lost 8 bases and J lost 2; bases outside the gene matches: 11. CDR1 is MNHEY, CDR2 SVGAGI, per germline.

This clonotype has more than one count but fewer than ten. V gene TRBV20-1 combines with J gene TRBJ1-5, with no clear D. The CDR3 totals 13 residues. Between the trimmed V and J ends, which lost 3 bases and 1 base, there was a span of 7 bases. Looked up from germline, CDR1 is DFQATT and CDR2 is SNEGSKA (reference sequence). CDR3 in amino acids: CSASPGSNQPQHF. The CDR3 DNA reads TGCAGTGCTAGCCCGGGGAGCAATCAGCCCCAGCATTTT.

This chain uses TRBV9 with TRBJ2-1; TRBD1 aligns across 7 bases. In germline, CDR1 is SGDLS, CDR2 YYNGEE. V lost 2 bases and J lost 2; bases outside the gene matches: 4. The CDR3 is 15 amino acids. Here the CDR3 DNA reads TGTGCCAGCAGCGTCGAGGGGGCGCCCTACAATGAGCAGTTCTTC. Protein sequence: CASSVEGAPYNEQFF.

This rearrangement joins TRBV4-1 to TRBJ2-5, with 7 bases matching TRBD1. The tail of the sequence fits TRBJ2-7 better, so the J call may be wrong. The CDR3 totals 15 residues. CDR1 is MGHRA, CDR2 YSYEKL, per germline. The CDR3 bases are TGCGCCAGCAGCGCTTCGACAGGGTACTCTTCCGAGCAGTACTTC. Its protein product is CASSASTGYSSEQYF.

The chain combines TRBV27 with TRBJ2-7, with D uncertain. The V end lost 3 bases, the J end lost 7 bases, and 19 bases lay between the germline ends. Germline V gene lookup returns CDR1 MNHEY and CDR2 SMNVEV (reference sequence). The CDR3 loop spans 15 amino acids. This chain's CDR3 is CASSFWAAPTGEQYF. The CDR3, as DNA: TGTGCCAGCAGTTTTTGGGCCGCTCCGACTGGGGAGCAGTACTTC.

The gene calls are TRBV12-3 or TRBV12-4 and TRBJ2-3; TRBD1 is a possible D gene (6 bases). Trimming left V 5 bases short and J 3 bases short, with 12 bases between. This CDR3 comprises 14 residues. This CDR3 is CASSDITGTDTQYF. DNA for the CDR3: TGTGCCAGCAGTGACATCACAGGGACAGATACGCAGTATTTT.

The genes are TRBV29-1 and TRBJ1-2; D gene unclear. Germline V CDR1 and CDR2: SQVTM, ANQGSEA. This CDR3 has 9 residues. The V end lost 5 bases, the J end lost 2 bases, and 0 bases lay between the germline ends. This CDR3 is CSVNYGYTF. CDR3 sequence (DNA): TGCAGCGTTAACTATGGCTACACCTTC.

V usage is TRBV2 and J usage is TRBJ1-4; no definite D call. The CDR3 sequence is 15 residues long. Trimming shortened V by 3 bases and J by 3 bases, and 11 bases separated the two germline ends. The germline V gene has CDR1 SNHLY and CDR2 FYNNEI. CDR3 sequence reads: CASSERVPANEKLFF. In DNA, the CDR3 is TGTGCCAGCAGTGAGCGGGTCCCGGCTAATGAAAAACTGTTTTTT. The full variable domain, in which reference TRBV2 and TRBJ1-4 provide the parts outside the CDR3, is EPEVTQTPSHQVTQMGQEVILRCVPISNHLYFYWYRQILGQKVEFLVSFYNNEISEKSEIFDDQFSVERPDGSNFTLKIRSTKLEDSAMYFCASSERVPANEKLFFGSGTQLSVL.

This clonotype has only a few counts. The rearrangement links TRBV10-3 to TRBJ1-6; D may be TRBD1 (6 bases). With 7 bases removed from V and 8 bases from J, the gap between germline ends came to 9 bases. This CDR3 is 12 amino acids long. Germline lookup yields CDR1 ENHRY and CDR2 SYGVKD. The CDR3 DNA sequence: TGTGCCATCAATTCAGGGGATTCACCCCTCCACTTT. Translation: CAINSGDSPLHF.

This chain connects TRBV29-1 to TRBJ2-7; 10 bases match TRBD2. V lost 0 bases, J lost 2 bases, and 4 bases stayed unmatched. From germline, CDR1 is SQVTM and CDR2 ANQGSEA. The CDR3 sequence is 15 residues long. The CDR3 nucleotides are TGCAGCGTTGAAGAAGGGCTAGCGGGAGCCTACGAGCAGTACTTC. Translating it yields CSVEEGLAGAYEQYF.

The DNA for the CDR3 is TGTGCCAGCAGTAACAGGCAGGCTGGGGCCAACGTCCTGACTTTC. It codes for CASSNRQAGANVLTF. This chain links TRBV2 with TRBJ2-6; tentatively, D is TRBD1 (5 bases). This CDR3 comprises 15 residues. V lost 5 bases to trimming and J lost 2 bases, with 10 bases between them. Germline V CDR1 and CDR2: SNHLY, FYNNEI. Filled out from reference TRBV2 and TRBJ2-6, the complete variable domain reads EPEVTQTPSHQVTQMGQEVILRCVPISNHLYFYWYRQILGQKVEFLVSFYNNEISEKSEIFDDQFSVERPDGSNFTLKIRSTKLEDSAMYFCASSNRQAGANVLTFGAGSRLTVL.

This clonotype is a singleton in its sample. This CDR3 is CASSPMDLAGSEQYF. CDR3 coding DNA: TGTGCCAGCTCACCAATGGACCTGGCGGGGAGCGAGCAGTACTTC. The J gene is TRBJ2-5, the V gene TRBV18; D possibly corresponds to TRBD2 (6 bases). Matching the DNA end better, TRBJ2-7 makes the J call doubtful. The CDR3 extends over 15 amino acids. Germline CDR1 and CDR2: KGHSH and LQKENI.

In its sample, this clonotype was seen a few times. V usage is TRBV29-1 and J usage is TRBJ2-4; D uncertain. Germline CDR1 and CDR2: SQVTM and ANQGSEA. The CDR3 spans 12 residues. V was trimmed by 4 bases and J by 0 bases, leaving 4 bases between them. CDR3 loop: CSVGEAKNIQYF. CDR3 coding DNA: TGCAGCGTTGGCGAAGCCAAAAACATTCAGTACTTC.